This T cell receptor beta chain was sequenced for a study of T cells in Graves' hyperthyroidism and ophthalmopathy. CDR1 SGDLS and CDR2 YYNGEE come from the germline V gene. Trimming cost V 0 bases and J 8 bases, with 6 bases left between them. The CDR3 consists of 12 residues. There were TCR beta CDR3 regions amplified from RNA transcripts. Initially, a first-round RT-PCR of the TCR CDR3 employed the HTBI primer set. One entry per CDR3 protein results from TCRdb running MiXCR on the multiplex PCR reads. The sample holds around 350,000 distinct CDR3 sequences, under 15% seen once. Calling Graves' hyperthyroidism stable meant ophthalmopathy did not progress within 18 months.

The rearrangement joins TRBV9 to TRBJ2-1; perhaps TRBD2 as D (6 bases). Input material: blood. The receptor was derived from a woman under 30 with Graves' hyperthyroidism. This CDR3 is CASSVASDEQFF. The CDR3 bases are TGTGCCAGCAGCGTAGCTAGCGATGAGCAGTTCTTC.